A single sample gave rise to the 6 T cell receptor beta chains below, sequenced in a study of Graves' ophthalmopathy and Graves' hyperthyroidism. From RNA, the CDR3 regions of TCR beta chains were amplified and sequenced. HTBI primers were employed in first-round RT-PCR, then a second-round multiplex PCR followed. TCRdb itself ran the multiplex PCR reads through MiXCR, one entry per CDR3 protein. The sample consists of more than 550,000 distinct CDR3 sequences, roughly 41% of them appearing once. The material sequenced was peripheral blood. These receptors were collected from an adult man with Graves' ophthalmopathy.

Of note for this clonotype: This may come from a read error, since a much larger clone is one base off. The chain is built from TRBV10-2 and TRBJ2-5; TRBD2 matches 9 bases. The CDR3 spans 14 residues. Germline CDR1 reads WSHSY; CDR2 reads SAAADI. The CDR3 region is CASSIAGAPETQYF. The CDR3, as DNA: TGTGCCAGCAGTATAGCGGGAGCCCCAGAGACCCAGTACTTC.

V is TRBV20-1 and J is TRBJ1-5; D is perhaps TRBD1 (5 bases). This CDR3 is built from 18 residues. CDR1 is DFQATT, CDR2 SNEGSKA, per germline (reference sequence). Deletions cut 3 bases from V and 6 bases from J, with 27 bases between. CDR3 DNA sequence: TGCAGTGCTAGTAGACAGTACAATAGCGGCAACAAAGCTCAGCCCCAGCATTTT. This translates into CSASRQYNSGNKAQPQHF.

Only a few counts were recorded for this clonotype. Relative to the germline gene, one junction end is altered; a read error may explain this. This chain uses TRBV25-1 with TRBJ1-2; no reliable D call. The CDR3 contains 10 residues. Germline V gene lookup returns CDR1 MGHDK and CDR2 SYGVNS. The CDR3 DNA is TGTGCTAGCACTAACTATGGCTACACCTTC. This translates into CASTNYGYTF.

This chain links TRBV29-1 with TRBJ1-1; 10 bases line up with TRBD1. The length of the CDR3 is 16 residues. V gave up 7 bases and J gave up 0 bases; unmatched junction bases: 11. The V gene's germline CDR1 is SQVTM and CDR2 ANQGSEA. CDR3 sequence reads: CSDGTGEYYMNTEAFF. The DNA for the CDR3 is TGCAGCGACGGGACAGGGGAATATTACATGAACACTGAAGCTTTCTTT.

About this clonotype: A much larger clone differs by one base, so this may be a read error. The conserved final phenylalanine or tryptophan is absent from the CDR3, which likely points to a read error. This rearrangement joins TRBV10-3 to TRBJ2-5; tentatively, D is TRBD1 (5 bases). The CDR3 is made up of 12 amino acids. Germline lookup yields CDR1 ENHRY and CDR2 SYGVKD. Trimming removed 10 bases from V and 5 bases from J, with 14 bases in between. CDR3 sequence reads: CARGRVVETQYC. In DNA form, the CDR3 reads TGTGCCAGGGGCAGGGTCGTTGAGACCCAGTACTGC.

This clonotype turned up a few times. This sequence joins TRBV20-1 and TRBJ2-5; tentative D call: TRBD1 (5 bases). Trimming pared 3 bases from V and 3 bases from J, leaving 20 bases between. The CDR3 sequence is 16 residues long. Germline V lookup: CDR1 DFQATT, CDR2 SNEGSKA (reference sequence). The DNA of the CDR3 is TGCAGTGCTAGGGACCCTAGGACAATTGGTAAAGAGACCCAGTACTTC. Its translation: CSARDPRTIGKETQYF.